The T cell receptor (beta chain) under discussion was sequenced for a study of control samples from healthy donors and cancer patients. TCRdb keeps only in-frame clones here, not all; method: immunoSEQ multiplex PCR. The repertoire has 150,000 to 180,000 clones, approximately 94% of them found once; the top ten carry around 6.2%. This clone has only one observation. This CDR3 spans 14 amino acids. The V gene end was trimmed by 4 bases and the J gene end by 0 bases; junction bases not matched to a gene: 5. In germline, CDR1 is GTSNPN, CDR2 SVGIG (reference sequence). The sequence was collected from a man aged 35-49 years in good health. Material: blood. The chain recombines TRBV30 with TRBJ1-2; TRBD1 matches 7 bases. CDR3 amino acids: CAWTKQGTNYGYTF. The CDR3 DNA reads TGTGCCTGGACCAAACAGGGGACTAACTATGGCTACACCTTC.